This TCR beta chain comes out of a study of T cells in Graves' hyperthyroidism and ophthalmopathy. Diagnosis of hyperthyroidism was new in patients aged 18 to 65, and its duration was under 2 months. Together with thyroid ultrasound, orbital computed tomography, serum thyroxine and TRAb, clinical symptoms were used for diagnoses. V was clipped by 2 bases and J by 9 bases, with 14 bases between them. CDR3 length: 14 residues. Looked up from germline, CDR1 is LGHDT and CDR2 is YNNKEL (reference sequence). Overall study findings and caveats: Peripheral blood also featured most of the thyroid clonotypes expanded above 0.001.

The investigators amplified TCR beta CDR3 regions from RNA transcripts. In the first-round RT-PCR of the TCR CDR3, the HTBI primer set was used. MiXCR was run by TCRdb on the multiplex PCR reads, yielding one entry per CDR3 protein. The profile shows about 420,000 distinct CDR3 sequences, roughly an eighth of them singletons. The sample holds many counts of this clonotype. Its antigen is currently unknown. The TCR originated in a woman aged 18-29 years with Graves' hyperthyroidism. The chain employs TRBV3-1 and TRBJ1-5; tentative D call: TRBD1 (5 bases). Source material: blood. In nucleotides, the CDR3 is TGTGCCAGCAGCCAACAGGGTGGTCGCGTGCCCCAGCATTTT. It specifies CASSQQGGRVPQHF. The variable domain in full, completed from reference TRBV3-1 and TRBJ1-5, reads DTAVSQTPKYLVTQMGNDKSIKCEQNLGHDTMYWYKQDSKKFLKIMFSYNNKELIINETVPNRFSPKSPDKAHLNLHINSLELGDSAVYFCASSQQGGRVPQHFGDGTRLSIL.